Following are 27 T cell receptor beta chains from one sample sequenced in a study of cytomegalovirus exposure and HLA in healthy donors. PCR primers comprised 60 Vbeta and 13 Jbeta primers. Method: immunoSEQ multiplex PCR; TCRdb's copy keeps in-frame clones and lacks some. The sample lists around 140,000 clones, 66% occurring once. What was sequenced was PBMCs. These receptors originate from an older woman in good health and CMV-seronegative.

This chain uses TRBV5-1 with TRBJ1-2, with 9 positions matching TRBD1. Germline V CDR1 and CDR2: SGHRS, YFSETQ. This CDR3 is built from 14 residues. Germline trimming cut 4 bases from V and 6 bases from J; bases unmatched to any gene: 7. CDR3 coding DNA: TGCGCCAGCAGCATCAGGACAGGGGAAGATGGCTACACCTTC. This translates into CASSIRTGEDGYTF.

Comments on this clone: This specimen includes other DNA sequences encoding the same CDR3. The chain joins TRBV5-1 to TRBJ2-3; TRBD1 might be the D (6 bases). Germline V gene sequence: CDR1 SGHRS, CDR2 YFSETQ. V lost 4 bases to trimming and J lost 3 bases, with 12 bases between them. This CDR3 is 14 amino acids long. Here the CDR3 reads CASSQGFGTDTQYF. The DNA of the CDR3 is TGCGCCAGCAGCCAGGGGTTTGGAACAGATACGCAGTATTTT.

The chain joins TRBV7-2 to TRBJ1-2; D call uncertain. V was shortened by 3 bases and J by 3 bases, with 14 bases between the two germline ends. The CDR3 has 15 residues. Germline V lookup: CDR1 SGHTA, CDR2 FQGNSA. The CDR3 DNA reads TGTGCCAGCAGCTTCGTAGATGAGCCCTACTATGGCTACACCTTC. Translated, it gives CASSFVDEPYYGYTF.

This clone has only one observation. V gene TRBV5-6 combines with J gene TRBJ1-2, with 8 bases identical to TRBD1. CDR1 and CDR2 (germline): SGHDT, YYEEEE. The CDR3 is 15 residues long. V shed 6 bases, J shed 5 bases, and the junction held 12 bases outside the gene matches. This chain's CDR3 is CASTRSGGPVYGYTF. DNA for the CDR3: TGTGCCAGCACCCGGTCAGGGGGCCCAGTTTATGGCTACACCTTC.

The rearrangement joins TRBV7-9 to TRBJ2-1; D remains unclear. The CDR3 spans 14 residues. Germline-derived CDR1 and CDR2 are SEHNR and FQNEAQ (reference sequence). V shed 2 bases and J shed 4 bases, with 9 bases lying between them. CDR3 nucleotides: TGTGCCAGCAGCTTATATGGCAGGTACAATGAGCAGTTCTTC. This translates into CASSLYGRYNEQFF.

The chain uses TRBV20-1 and TRBJ2-1; D might be TRBD1 (6 bases). The V and J ends lost 4 bases and 9 bases respectively, with 10 bases between them. CDR3 length: 11 residues. Germline V CDR1 and CDR2: DFQATT, SNEGSKA (reference sequence). CDR3 nucleotide sequence: TGCAGTGCTATTTGGGACACTGAGCAGTTCTTC. The encoded protein is CSAIWDTEQFF.

This clone was observed a single time. The chain couples TRBV5-1 to TRBJ2-1; 9 bases align to TRBD1. The germline V gene has CDR1 SGHRS and CDR2 YFSETQ. V lost 0 bases, J lost 5 bases, and 3 bases stayed unmatched. The CDR3 contains 15 residues. CDR3 protein: CASSLGTGENNEQFF. DNA of the CDR3: TGCGCCAGCAGCTTGGGGACAGGGGAAAACAATGAGCAGTTCTTC.

The V and J genes are TRBV6-6 and TRBJ2-5, with 14 nucleotides matching TRBD2. Germline CDR1 MNHNY, CDR2 SVGAGI (reference sequence). The CDR3 consists of 16 residues. With 7 bases clipped from V and 2 bases from J, the junction kept 6 bases outside the gene matches. CDR3 region: CASNIRLAGGQETQYF. Written as DNA, the CDR3 is TGTGCCAGCAATATACGACTAGCGGGAGGGCAAGAGACCCAGTACTTC.

The V gene is TRBV28, the J gene TRBJ2-3; D is ambiguous. Trimming cost V 7 bases and J 3 bases, with 8 bases left between them. The CDR3 has 12 amino acids. Germline V gene data show CDR1 as MDHEN and CDR2 as SYDVKM. CDR3 residues: CASIGVTDTQYF. The DNA of the CDR3 is TGTGCCAGCATCGGAGTGACAGATACGCAGTATTTT.

The rearrangement links TRBV5-1 to TRBJ2-5, with 9 nucleotides matching TRBD1. Germline CDR1 reads SGHRS; CDR2 reads YFSETQ. J was trimmed by 5 bases and V by 0 bases; bases with no gene match: 8. The CDR3 totals 16 residues. CDR3 amino acids: CASSLVGDRVGETQYF. The DNA for the CDR3 is TGCGCCAGCAGCTTGGTGGGGGACAGGGTCGGTGAGACCCAGTACTTC.

The CDR3 is CASSLSVGASYGYTF. CDR3 DNA: TGTGCCAGCAGCCTGAGTGTGGGCGCGAGCTATGGCTACACCTTC. The chain couples TRBV7-6 to TRBJ1-2; D remains ambiguous. Germline lookup yields CDR1 SGHVS and CDR2 FNYEAQ. This CDR3 is built from 15 residues. The ends were cut back, 5 bases at V and 4 bases at J, with 17 bases in the middle.

The rearrangement joins TRBV15 to TRBJ2-7; 8 bases are shared with TRBD1. The V gene end was trimmed by 5 bases and the J gene end by 3 bases; junction bases not matched to a gene: 6. The CDR3 covers 14 residues. CDR1 is LNHNV and CDR2 is YYDKDF in the germline V gene (reference sequence). The CDR3 protein is CATSRSGGLYEQYF. CDR3 nucleotide sequence: TGTGCCACCAGCCGGTCAGGGGGCCTCTACGAGCAGTACTTC.

The rearrangement uses TRBV5-1 and TRBJ2-5; no reliable D call. Germline assignment: CDR1 SGHRS and CDR2 YFSETQ. Trimming pared 3 bases from V and 1 base from J, leaving 10 bases between. The CDR3 covers 14 residues. The chain's CDR3 is CASSSSSVQETQYF. In DNA, the CDR3 is TGCGCCAGCAGCTCCTCGTCGGTCCAAGAGACCCAGTACTTC.

This chain links TRBV6-5 with TRBJ1-6; 10 positions agree with TRBD1. Trimming at V came to 3 bases and at J to 8 bases, leaving 4 bases not matched to a gene. Germline lookup yields CDR1 MNHEY and CDR2 SVGAGI. CDR3 length: 15 residues. The DNA for the CDR3 is TGTGCCAGCAGTTATTCCGGGACAGGGGATTCACCCCTCCACTTT. Protein product: CASSYSGTGDSPLHF.

This chain connects TRBV29-1 to TRBJ2-7; 9 bases are shared with TRBD1. The CDR3 consists of 13 residues. The V gene end was trimmed by 7 bases and the J gene end by 0 bases; junction bases not matched to a gene: 4. Germline lookup yields CDR1 SQVTM and CDR2 ANQGSEA. The CDR3 protein is CSARTGVSYEQYF. DNA for the CDR3: TGCAGCGCCCGGACAGGGGTCTCCTACGAGCAGTACTTC.

This clone was seen a handful of times. The V gene is TRBV6-6, the J gene TRBJ1-2; no reliable D call. Germline V lookup: CDR1 MNHNY, CDR2 SVGAGI (reference sequence). The length of the CDR3 is 14 residues. The ends were cut back, 4 bases at V and 4 bases at J, with 13 bases in the middle. CDR3 sequence: CASSSRGSSYGYTF. CDR3 bases: TGTGCCAGCAGTTCCCGAGGGTCGTCCTATGGCTACACCTTC.

This clone has only a few counts. Its ends do not fully match the called genes, so a read error is possible. CDR3 loop: CSSTPLGLAGEFSNEQFF. The DNA of the CDR3 is TGTTCCAGCACCCCCCTCGGGCTAGCGGGAGAGTTTTCAAACGAGCAGTTCTTC. The chain employs TRBV7-9 and TRBJ2-1; 10 nucleotides match TRBD2. From germline, CDR1 is SEHNR and CDR2 FQNEAQ (reference sequence). The length of the CDR3 is 18 residues.

The rearrangement uses TRBV28 and TRBJ1-4; 8 bases are shared with TRBD1. CDR3 length equals 16 residues. V lost 2 bases, J lost 8 bases, and 10 bases stayed unmatched. The germline CDR1 and CDR2 sequences are MDHEN and SYDVKM. The CDR3 DNA reads as TGTGCCAGCAGTTTAGGGGGGGCAGGGGGCGCGGAAAAACTGTTTTTT. Translating it yields CASSLGGAGGAEKLFF.

V is TRBV11-2 and J is TRBJ1-5; 9 nucleotides agree with TRBD1. The trim removed 4 bases at V and 6 bases at J, leaving 16 bases unmatched. Looked up from germline, CDR1 is SGHAT and CDR2 is FQNNGV. The CDR3 is made up of 18 amino acids. CDR3 DNA sequence: TGTGCCAGCAGCTCCCCACGTGAACCGGGACAGGGAAGTCAGCCCCAGCATTTT. It translates to CASSSPREPGQGSQPQHF.

As concerns this clone: One junction end disagrees with the germline gene, perhaps due to a read error. V and J are TRBV7-9 and TRBJ1-1; D is possibly TRBD1 (6 bases). The CDR3 runs 12 residues. Germline CDR1 and CDR2: SEHNR and FQNEAQ (reference sequence). CDR3: CSSSIEGAEAFF. CDR3 coding DNA: TGTTCCAGCAGCATCGAGGGGGCTGAAGCTTTCTTT.

This clone was seen more than once but under ten times. The V call is TRBV7-2, the J call TRBJ2-1; D is unresolved. Trimming cost V 1 base and J 9 bases, with 10 bases left between them. The germline gives CDR1 SGHTA, CDR2 FQGNSA. CDR3 length: 13 residues. The CDR3 loop is CASSLVASGEQFF. The CDR3 bases are TGTGCCAGCAGCTTAGTGGCTAGTGGTGAGCAGTTCTTC.

This clone was detected only a few times. The rearrangement joins TRBV7-8 to TRBJ2-5, with 7 bases fitting TRBD1. V was pared by 1 base and J by 0 bases, with 8 bases of the junction left unmatched. The CDR3 has 17 residues. Germline lookup yields CDR1 SGHVS and CDR2 FQNEAQ. The CDR3 sequence: CASSLVPGQTYQETQYF. The DNA for the CDR3 is TGTGCCAGCAGCTTAGTTCCGGGACAGACCTACCAAGAGACCCAGTACTTC.

The genes are TRBV2 and TRBJ1-1; possibly TRBD1 for D (5 bases). V lost 3 bases and J 3 bases, leaving 8 bases between the germline ends. The CDR3 is 13 residues long. From germline, CDR1 is SNHLY and CDR2 FYNNEI. The CDR3 DNA reads as TGTGCCAGCAGTGATGCCAGGGACACTGAAGCTTTCTTT. This gives the protein CASSDARDTEAFF.

The chain has TRBV7-9 and TRBJ2-3; 9 bases agree with TRBD2. Germline V gives CDR1 SEHNR, CDR2 FQNEAQ (reference sequence). This CDR3 contains 17 residues. Germline trimming cut 3 bases from V and 5 bases from J; bases unmatched to any gene: 12. CDR3 residues: CASSFSGGPTGLDTQYF. The DNA of the CDR3 is TGTGCCAGCAGCTTTAGCGGGGGCCCTACTGGCTTAGATACGCAGTATTTT. Drawing the rest from reference TRBV7-9 and TRBJ2-3, the complete variable domain is DTGVSQNPRHKITKRGQNVTFRCDPISEHNRLYWYRQTLGQGPEFLTYFQNEAQLEKSRLLSDRFSAERPKGSFSTLEIQRTEQGDSAMYLCASSFSGGPTGLDTQYFGPGTRLTVL.

This clone showed up just once. The chain combines TRBV19 with TRBJ2-3; D is undetermined. The germline CDR1 and CDR2 sequences are LNHDA and SQIVND (reference sequence). V was pared by 6 bases and J by 5 bases, with 9 bases between. This CDR3 comprises 12 residues. CDR3 in amino acids: CASSLLGDTQYF. As DNA, the CDR3 is TGTGCCAGTAGCCTCCTCGGAGATACGCAGTATTTT.

The chain couples TRBV28 to TRBJ1-5; D not resolved. Trimming removed 7 bases from V and 6 bases from J, with 10 bases in between. The CDR3 has 12 amino acids. CDR1 and CDR2 (germline): MDHEN, SYDVKM. The CDR3 loop reads CASNPGSQPQHF. The CDR3 coding sequence is TGTGCCAGCAACCCAGGAAGTCAGCCCCAGCATTTT.

The chain recombines TRBV5-1 with TRBJ2-2, with D unclear. CDR3 length: 14 residues. Trimming shortened V by 0 bases and J by 4 bases, and 7 bases separated the two germline ends. Germline lookup yields CDR1 SGHRS and CDR2 YFSETQ. Written as DNA, the CDR3 is TGCGCCAGCAGCTTGGACGGTTTCACCGGGGAGCTGTTTTTT. This codes for CASSLDGFTGELFF.